The source of this T cell receptor (beta chain) is a study of blood T cell repertoires in COVID-19. The CDR3 runs to 14 residues. Trimming pared 7 bases from V and 3 bases from J, leaving 13 bases between. CDR1 is MNHEY, CDR2 SVGAGI, per germline. Sequencing used immunoSEQ multiplex PCR; TCRdb keeps in-frame clones, though not all of them. The sample holds a few hundred thousand clones, less than 90% seen once. The TCR was taken from a man under 40 with active or convalescent COVID-19. The source material was peripheral blood. The V call is TRBV6-5, the J call TRBJ1-3; D is undetermined. The CDR3 DNA reads as TGTGCCAGCAAAAATACGGGTTTTGGAAACACCATATATTTT. This codes for CASKNTGFGNTIYF.